Each of the 13 T cell receptor beta chains below was sequenced from the same sample in a study of graft-versus-host responses after intestinal transplantation. Some clones are missing from TCRdb's copy, which holds only in-frame ones; the method was immunoSEQ multiplex PCR. The table has about 23,000 clones, more than 85% seen once; the top ten hold 2%. The specimen comprised PBMCs, sampled 38 to 40 days after intestinal transplant. The origin of the receptors is a human patient who received an intestinal transplant, so some T cells may come from the graft donor.

This clone was seen only once. The genes are TRBV11-2 and TRBJ2-7; D remains unclear. V gave up 5 bases and J gave up 7 bases, with 6 bases separating them. The CDR3 length is 10 residues. Germline CDR1 SGHAT, CDR2 FQNNGV. The CDR3 is CASSMGEQYF. The DNA of the CDR3 is TGTGCCAGCAGCATGGGGGAGCAGTACTTC.

V usage is TRBV19 and J usage is TRBJ2-2; D gene uncertain. The V end was cut by 0 bases, the J end by 4 bases, with 3 bases between. Germline values: CDR1 LNHDA, CDR2 SQIVND (reference sequence). This CDR3 has 13 residues. This chain's CDR3 is CASSIEGTGELFF. The CDR3 DNA reads TGTGCCAGTAGTATAGAGGGCACCGGGGAGCTGTTTTTT.

The chain combines TRBV7-9 with TRBJ1-4; 9 bases agree with TRBD1. V was clipped by 1 base and J by 5 bases; unmatched bases: 2. The CDR3 consists of 15 residues. Per the germline V gene, CDR1 is SEHNR and CDR2 is FQNEAQ (reference sequence). CDR3 nucleotides: TGTGCCAGCAGCTTAGAAGGGACAGGGAATGAAAAACTGTTTTTT. Its protein is CASSLEGTGNEKLFF.

This clone was seen only a few times. This chain links TRBV5-1 with TRBJ2-5; 8 bases map to TRBD2. The CDR3 covers 15 residues. J gave up 4 bases and V 2 bases, and 7 bases lay outside the gene matches. Germline CDR1 and CDR2: SGHRS and YFSETQ. Here the CDR3 DNA reads TGCGCCAGCAGCTTCAGAGCGGGAGTTACAGAGACCCAGTACTTC. Encoded protein: CASSFRAGVTETQYF.

The rearrangement links TRBV28 to TRBJ2-5; D perhaps matches TRBD2 (5 bases). This CDR3 has 14 amino acids. Germline V gene sequence: CDR1 MDHEN, CDR2 SYDVKM. V lost 6 bases to trimming and J lost 4 bases, with 15 bases between them. CDR3 region: CASRNSPEGETQYF. The CDR3 nucleotides are TGTGCCAGCAGAAACTCCCCCGAGGGAGAGACCCAGTACTTC.

The CDR3 region has the DNA TGCGCCAGCAGCCAAGTGGGGCGGCGCCGGGGCTCTGGGGCCAACGTCCTGACTTTC. Protein product: CASSQVGRRRGSGANVLTF. V usage is TRBV4-3 and J usage is TRBJ2-6; D tentatively reads TRBD1 or TRBD2 (5 bases each). V was clipped by 1 base and J by 0 bases, with 16 bases between them. The CDR3 is 19 amino acids. Germline loops: CDR1 LGHNA, CDR2 YSLEER.

The table lists this clone with a few counts. The DNA of the CDR3 is TGTGCCAGCAGCTTAGCCCAAGGCGGATATGGCTACACCTTC. This translates into CASSLAQGGYGYTF. The gene calls are TRBV7-9 and TRBJ1-2; the D is unclear. The CDR3 has 14 amino acids. Germline assignment: CDR1 SEHNR and CDR2 FQNEAQ (reference sequence). Trimming removed 0 bases from V and 5 bases from J, with 10 bases in between. Filled out from reference TRBV7-9 and TRBJ1-2, the complete variable domain reads DTGVSQNPRHKITKRGQNVTFRCDPISEHNRLYWYRQTLGQGPEFLTYFQNEAQLEKSRLLSDRFSAERPKGSFSTLEIQRTEQGDSAMYLCASSLAQGGYGYTFGSGTRLTVV.

This chain uses TRBV5-6 with TRBJ2-1; D remains ambiguous. The CDR3 is made up of 14 amino acids. Germline CDR1 reads SGHDT; CDR2 reads YYEEEE. The V and J ends lost 2 bases and 5 bases respectively, with 11 bases between them. DNA for the CDR3: TGTGCCAGCAGCTTTCCCGGTAGGAACAATGAGCAGTTCTTC. Encoded protein: CASSFPGRNNEQFF.

This sequence joins TRBV5-5 and TRBJ1-2; D is undetermined. The germline V gene has CDR1 SGHKS and CDR2 YYEKEE (reference sequence). The CDR3 totals 16 residues. V lost 4 bases, J lost 3 bases, and 19 bases lay in between. CDR3 sequence (DNA): TGTGCCAGCAGCCCCAGCGTCTGGGAGGAGGACTATGGCTACACCTTC. As protein: CASSPSVWEEDYGYTF.

The rearrangement links TRBV15 to TRBJ1-4; D unresolved. The CDR3 extends over 16 amino acids. V was pared by 2 bases and J by 7 bases, with 17 bases between. CDR1 is LNHNV, CDR2 YYDKDF, per germline (reference sequence). CDR3 sequence reads: CATSRSDDRDGEKLFF. The CDR3 DNA reads TGTGCCACCAGCAGATCGGATGACCGTGACGGTGAAAAACTGTTTTTT.

The V call is TRBV7-6, the J call TRBJ2-3, with D perhaps TRBD1 (5 bases). This CDR3 has 13 amino acids. V lost 4 bases and J lost 2, with 7 bases in between. Germline assignment: CDR1 SGHVS and CDR2 FNYEAQ. CDR3 sequence reads: CASSWGSTDTQYF. Written as DNA, the CDR3 is TGTGCCAGCAGCTGGGGCTCCACAGATACGCAGTATTTT. The complete variable domain, with remaining parts taken from reference TRBV7-6 and TRBJ2-3, reads GAGVSQSPRYKVTKRGQDVALRCDPISGHVSLYWYRQALGQGPEFLTYFNYEAQQDKSGLPNDRFSAERPEGSISTLTIQRTEQRDSAMYRCASSWGSTDTQYFGPGTRLTVL.

J is TRBJ2-7 and V is TRBV30; TRBD1 might be the D (6 bases). V lost 7 bases and J 7 bases, leaving 20 bases between the germline ends. This CDR3 has 13 amino acids. The germline V gene encodes CDR1 GTSNPN and CDR2 SVGIG (reference sequence). As DNA, the CDR3 is TGTGCCTCTTACCAGGTGGGGGCGGTGGAGCAGTACTTC. Translated: CASYQVGAVEQYF.

The chain carries TRBV13 and TRBJ1-4; D is uncertain. CDR1 and CDR2 from the germline V gene are PRHDT and FYEKMQ (reference sequence). Trimming cost V 4 bases and J 7 bases, with 22 bases left between them. The CDR3 totals 17 residues. CDR3 sequence (DNA): TGTGCCAGCAGCTCGACAACGTCCTCAAGTCGTAGTGAAAAACTGTTTTTT. This gives the protein CASSSTTSSSRSEKLFF. The whole variable domain, remainder taken from reference TRBV13 and TRBJ1-4, is AAGVIQSPRHLIKEKRETATLKCYPIPRHDTVYWYQQGPGQDPQFLISFYEKMQSDKGSIPDRFSAQQFSDYHSELNMSSLELGDSALYFCASSSTTSSSRSEKLFFGSGTQLSVL.